These 10 T cell receptor beta chains originate from one sample sequenced in a study of CD8 T cells in ankylosing spondylitis. TCRdb reprocessed the 5' RACE reads with MiXCR, giving one entry per CDR3 protein. The sample carries some 250,000 distinct CDR3 sequences, 9.5% to 12% recorded once. The sequenced sample was blood, either unsorted or a sorted T cell fraction (not recorded which). These receptors were taken from a male donor with ankylosing spondylitis or in good health (not recorded which).

This rearrangement joins TRBV3-1 to TRBJ2-1, with D unclear. CDR3 size: 13 residues. CDR1 is LGHDT and CDR2 is YNNKEL in the germline V gene (reference sequence). Trimming stripped 0 bases from V and 8 bases from J, with 8 bases between. The CDR3: CASSQEVVDEQFF. Here the CDR3 DNA reads TGTGCCAGCAGCCAAGAAGTGGTTGATGAGCAGTTCTTC.

This clonotype has ten or more counts. The chain combines TRBV5-5 with TRBJ2-1, with D possibly being TRBD1 (5 bases). Per germline, CDR1 SGHKS and CDR2 YYEKEE (reference sequence). Trimming removed 1 base from V and 5 bases from J, with 16 bases in between. The CDR3 loop spans 16 amino acids. Here the CDR3 DNA reads TGTGCCAGCAGCTTGTTCTCCAGGGCCCTTAACAATGAGCAGTTCTTC. This gives the protein CASSLFSRALNNEQFF.

The chain carries TRBV6-1 and TRBJ1-1; no definite D call. The CDR3 is 16 residues long. Germline CDR1 MNHNS, CDR2 SASEGT. V was clipped by 5 bases and J by 1 base, with 17 bases between them. This chain's CDR3 is CASSTTILTRNTEAFF. DNA for the CDR3: TGTGCCAGCAGTACCACAATCCTGACGCGGAACACTGAAGCTTTCTTT.

The rearrangement uses TRBV20-1 and TRBJ2-7; perhaps D is TRBD1 or TRBD2 (6 bases each). The V gene lost 6 bases and the J gene lost 3 bases, with 12 bases spanning the gap. The length of the CDR3 is 12 residues. Germline V CDR1 and CDR2: DFQATT, SNEGSKA (reference sequence). This CDR3 is CSAERGRYEQYF. As DNA, the CDR3 is TGCAGTGCCGAACGGGGGCGCTACGAGCAGTACTTC.

A note on this clonotype: This may be a read error: a much more frequent sequence differs by one nucleotide. V gene TRBV10-3 combines with J gene TRBJ2-3; no reliable D call. The CDR3 is 13 amino acids. Germline V lookup: CDR1 ENHRY, CDR2 SYGVKD. CDR3 sequence reads: CAISPSNTDMQYF. The CDR3 nucleotides are TGTGCCATCAGTCCGAGCAACACAGATATGCAGTATTTT.

Only a few counts were recorded for this clonotype. An end of the junction does not agree with germline; a read error may underlie this. The rearrangement uses TRBV12-5 and TRBJ2-7; the D gene is possibly TRBD2 (5 bases). Germline loops: CDR1 LGHNT, CDR2 FRNRAP. The length of the CDR3 is 13 residues. The CDR3 coding sequence is TGTGCTAGTGGCTTGGACGGGACCTACGAGCAGTACTTC. Amino acids: CASGLDGTYEQYF.

This clonotype was seen at least ten times. The chain uses TRBV20-1 and TRBJ2-2; TRBD1 might be the D (6 bases). The V gene's germline CDR1 is DFQATT and CDR2 SNEGSKA (reference sequence). Trimming cost V 5 bases and J 7 bases, with 17 bases left between them. This CDR3 has 14 residues. CDR3 sequence reads: CSAEITGLGGELFF. In DNA, the CDR3 is TGCAGTGCTGAAATCACAGGGTTGGGCGGGGAGCTGTTTTTT.

This clonotype was detected ten times or more. This chain joins TRBV5-1 and TRBJ2-1; no clear D gene. Germline V gene lookup returns CDR1 SGHRS and CDR2 YFSETQ. V was trimmed by 2 bases and J by 5 bases, leaving 11 bases between them. CDR3 length equals 14 residues. The CDR3 region has the DNA TGCGCCAGCAGCTTTAAGGGTATCCACAATGAGCAGTTCTTC. Its protein product is CASSFKGIHNEQFF.

There are a few counts of this clonotype. The chain links TRBV7-9 to TRBJ2-7; D is possibly TRBD2 (6 bases). Germline CDR1 and CDR2: SEHNR and FQNEAQ (reference sequence). V gave up 5 bases and J gave up 5 bases, with 19 bases separating them. The length of the CDR3 is 15 residues. The CDR3 DNA sequence: TGTGCCAGCAGCCATGGGCCGGGAGCATCGGACGAGCAGTACTTC. Protein product: CASSHGPGASDEQYF.

This clonotype has a count of ten or more. CDR3 loop: CSARGGSGDTEAFF. Here the CDR3 DNA reads TGCAGTGCTAGAGGCGGAAGCGGGGACACTGAAGCTTTCTTT. The chain combines TRBV20-1 with TRBJ1-1, with D uncertain. Germline V CDR1 and CDR2: DFQATT, SNEGSKA (reference sequence). V was clipped by 1 base and J by 3 bases, with 12 bases between them. The CDR3 is 14 residues long.